These 12 T cell receptor beta chains share one sample of origin, sequenced in a study of radiation and T cells in renal cell carcinoma. Assay: immunoSEQ multiplex PCR; the TCRdb copy retains only in-frame clones and omits some. The data contain around 75,000 clones, around 80% of them singletons. Time point indicated: blood 2 weeks post-SBRT. Treatment indicated: 15 Gy SBRT to primary tumor, nephrectomy 4 weeks later. The sequencing used blood, collected from a patient whose treatment included radiotherapy and nephrectomy. The receptors here all came from a man aged 60-69 years with renal cell carcinoma.

This chain uses TRBV9 with TRBJ2-1; 11 nucleotides align to TRBD2. V lost 3 bases to trimming and J lost 5 bases; unmatched junction nucleotides: 1. CDR3 size: 14 residues. Germline V lookup: CDR1 SGDLS, CDR2 YYNGEE. The CDR3 DNA follows: TGTGCCAGCAGCGAGACTAGCGGGAACAATGAGCAGTTCTTC. This gives the protein CASSETSGNNEQFF.

This clone was seen a few times. This chain connects TRBV19 to TRBJ1-5; 10 bases fit TRBD1. Germline V gives CDR1 LNHDA, CDR2 SQIVND (reference sequence). The CDR3 loop spans 16 amino acids. With 7 bases clipped from V and 6 bases from J, the junction kept 12 bases outside the gene matches. The CDR3 here is CASTPLGTGDSQPQHF. In nucleotides, the CDR3 is TGTGCCAGTACCCCCCTAGGGACAGGGGATAGTCAGCCCCAGCATTTT.

This chain connects TRBV27 to TRBJ2-2, with TRBD2 identical over 9 bases. The length of the CDR3 is 20 residues. J was trimmed by 0 bases and V by 1 base; bases with no gene match: 12. The germline V gene has CDR1 MNHEY and CDR2 SMNVEV (reference sequence). CDR3 in DNA: TGTGCCAGCAGTTTATTGAGTAGCGGGAGATACGGTTCGAACACCGGGGAGCTGTTTTTT. Protein: CASSLLSSGRYGSNTGELFF.

J is TRBJ2-5 and V is TRBV19, with D maybe TRBD2 (5 bases). The germline gives CDR1 LNHDA, CDR2 SQIVND (reference sequence). Trimming removed 5 bases from V and 5 bases from J, with 12 bases in between. The CDR3 has 13 amino acids. The CDR3 protein is CASSAGLGETQYF. CDR3 DNA sequence: TGTGCCAGTAGTGCCGGACTTGGCGAGACCCAGTACTTC.

This chain uses TRBV6-5 with TRBJ2-7; D unclear. In germline, CDR1 is MNHEY, CDR2 SVGAGI. The CDR3 spans 15 residues. V was pared by 0 bases and J by 7 bases, with 16 bases between. Here the CDR3 reads CASSYSIGPLREQYF. As DNA, the CDR3 is TGTGCCAGCAGTTACTCGATCGGGCCACTTCGGGAGCAGTACTTC.

The chain is built from TRBV7-2 and TRBJ1-6, with 9 bases matching TRBD1. Germline loops: CDR1 SGHTA, CDR2 FQGNSA. V was clipped by 3 bases and J by 18 bases; unmatched bases: 6. The CDR3 covers 12 residues. Here the CDR3 DNA reads TGTGCCAGCAGCTTCGGACAGGGGCAATACCACTTT. Amino acid sequence: CASSFGQGQYHF.

The rearrangement uses TRBV7-8 and TRBJ2-7; D may be TRBD1 (6 bases). The CDR3 sequence is 15 residues long. Germline values: CDR1 SGHVS, CDR2 FQNEAQ. The V end lost 4 bases, the J end lost 1 base, and 14 bases lay between the germline ends. The CDR3 protein is CASSSTGLGSYEQYF. CDR3 DNA: TGTGCCAGCAGCTCTACAGGGTTAGGGTCCTACGAGCAGTACTTC.

V gene TRBV6-5 combines with J gene TRBJ1-2, with D unclear. From germline, CDR1 is MNHEY and CDR2 SVGAGI. The V end lost 2 bases, the J end lost 4 bases, and 8 bases lay between the germline ends. The CDR3 sequence is 13 residues long. The CDR3 DNA sequence: TGTGCCAGCAGTTACGAGGGCCGCTATGGCTACACCTTC. This codes for CASSYEGRYGYTF.

This sequence joins TRBV27 and TRBJ2-3; D gene unclear. The CDR3 spans 15 residues. V was pared by 1 base and J by 2 bases, with 10 bases between. Per germline, CDR1 MNHEY and CDR2 SMNVEV (reference sequence). The CDR3 nucleotides read TGTGCCAGCAGTTTATTTTCCAGGACCACAGATACGCAGTATTTT. Translating it yields CASSLFSRTTDTQYF.

J is TRBJ1-3 and V is TRBV19, with D maybe TRBD1 (5 bases). The CDR3 is 13 residues long. Germline V gene sequence: CDR1 LNHDA, CDR2 SQIVND (reference sequence). V shed 4 bases and J shed 1 base, with 5 bases lying between them. This chain's CDR3 is CASSTGSGNTIYF. CDR3 DNA: TGTGCCAGTAGTACAGGGTCTGGAAACACCATATATTTT.

There are a few counts of this clone. The V and J genes are TRBV5-6 and TRBJ2-5, with a possible D match to TRBD2 (6 bases). V lost 0 bases, J lost 7 bases, and 13 bases lay in between. The CDR3 runs to 14 residues. The V gene's germline CDR1 is SGHDT and CDR2 YYEEEE. Here the CDR3 reads CASSLDWGERTQYF. The CDR3 nucleotides are TGTGCCAGCAGCTTGGACTGGGGGGAACGGACCCAGTACTTC.

CDR3 DNA sequence: TGTGCCAGCAGTTACTCGCAGGAAGGCCGGTCACCCCTCCACTTT. As protein: CASSYSQEGRSPLHF. V gene TRBV6-5 combines with J gene TRBJ1-6; D gene unclear. Germline loops: CDR1 MNHEY, CDR2 SVGAGI. CDR3 length: 15 residues. Trimming stripped 0 bases from V and 10 bases from J, with 13 bases between.